Presented here are 27 T cell receptor beta chains from one specimen sequenced in a study of T-cell memory formation after mild COVID-19. A single record per CDR3 protein comes from TCRdb applying MiXCR to the 5' RACE reads. This table holds about 600,000 distinct CDR3 sequences, roughly 20% found once. Sequencing was done on a sample of PBMCs or a T cell subset sorted from them (not recorded which). Source of these receptors: an adult woman who had mild COVID-19 (a few samples of this study predate the infection). Cell type and time point are not known.

This clonotype was found a few times. The chain carries TRBV6-5 and TRBJ2-7; D may be TRBD1 (6 bases). This CDR3 spans 13 amino acids. The germline CDR1 and CDR2 sequences are MNHEY and SVGAGI. CDR3 DNA: TGTGTCTCAGCGCTGGCAGGGGAAGGCGAGCAGTACTTC. This codes for CVSALAGEGEQYF.

The J gene is TRBJ2-5, the V gene TRBV20-1, with D unresolved. Per germline, CDR1 DFQATT and CDR2 SNEGSKA (reference sequence). V lost 1 base to trimming and J lost 5 bases, with 11 bases between them. The CDR3 length is 13 residues. The CDR3 region has the DNA TGCAGTGCTAGAGGTTCTCTAGGGGAGACCCAGTACTTC. Translation gives CSARGSLGETQYF.

This clonotype was detected a few times. V usage is TRBV6-5 and J usage is TRBJ2-3; D assignment may be TRBD1 or TRBD2 (5 bases each). Trimming took off 0 bases at V and 4 bases at J, with 11 bases between the two ends. Germline V gene data show CDR1 as MNHEY and CDR2 as SVGAGI. CDR3 length equals 15 residues. The CDR3 nucleotides read TGTGCCAGCAGTTACTCGGGGGTTTCGCCAGATACGCAGTATTTT. Translation: CASSYSGVSPDTQYF.

V is TRBV18 and J is TRBJ2-1, with TRBD2 matching 11 bases. J was trimmed by 8 bases and V by 10 bases; bases with no gene match: 10. This CDR3 spans 14 amino acids. Germline lookup yields CDR1 KGHSH and CDR2 LQKENI. CDR3 in amino acids: CATSTSGGSHEQFF. Written as DNA, the CDR3 is TGTGCCACCTCTACTAGCGGGGGCTCCCATGAGCAGTTCTTC. The whole variable domain, remainder taken from reference TRBV18 and TRBJ2-1, is NAGVMQNPRHLVRRRGQEARLRCSPMKGHSHVYWYRQLPEEGLKFMVYLQKENIIDESGMPKERFSAEFPKEGPSILRIQQVVRGDSAAYFCATSTSGGSHEQFFGPGTRLTVL.

V is TRBV25-1 and J is TRBJ2-7; D remains unclear. This CDR3 comprises 14 residues. Germline V CDR1 and CDR2: MGHDK, SYGVNS. Trimming removed 6 bases from V and 2 bases from J, with 14 bases in between. This CDR3 is CASRTYRITYEQYF. The CDR3 nucleotides read TGTGCCAGCAGAACCTACCGGATAACCTACGAGCAGTACTTC.

This clonotype was seen at least ten times. This rearrangement joins TRBV3-1 to TRBJ1-6; maybe TRBD1 (6 bases). The CDR3 extends over 17 amino acids. CDR1 is LGHDT and CDR2 is YNNKEL in the germline V gene (reference sequence). V was trimmed by 1 base and J by 7 bases, leaving 17 bases between them. The CDR3 region is CASSQAASRGSNSPLHF. The DNA of the CDR3 is TGTGCCAGCAGCCAAGCGGCCAGCAGGGGATCGAATTCACCCCTCCACTTT.

The J gene is TRBJ2-7, the V gene TRBV7-2; 8 bases line up with TRBD2. From germline, CDR1 is SGHTA and CDR2 FQGNSA. The CDR3 is 15 residues long. With V trimmed by 1 base and J by 5 bases, 7 bases remained unmatched. CDR3 sequence (DNA): TGTGCCAGCAGCTTAGTGGGCGGGAGGACCCACGAGCAGTACTTC. Its translation is CASSLVGGRTHEQYF.

This clonotype was recorded many times. Written as DNA, the CDR3 is TGTGCCAGCAGCCGCAGACTAGCGGGAAATGAGCAGTTCTTC. Translated, it gives CASSRRLAGNEQFF. The genes are TRBV7-2 and TRBJ2-1; the match to TRBD2 covers 11 bases. This CDR3 contains 14 residues. V trimming: 5 bases; J trimming: 7 bases; junction bases outside the gene matches: 4. CDR1 and CDR2 (germline): SGHTA, FQGNSA.

This clonotype was seen only a few times. This chain joins TRBV7-2 and TRBJ1-2; D not resolved. Per germline, CDR1 SGHTA and CDR2 FQGNSA. The V end lost 5 bases, the J end lost 8 bases, and 12 bases lay between the germline ends. The CDR3 is 12 residues long. Written as DNA, the CDR3 is TGTGCCAGCAGCCTGGGTACGTGGGGCTACACCTTC. Its protein product is CASSLGTWGYTF. Variable domain in full (rest from reference TRBV7-2 and TRBJ1-2): GAGVSQSPSNKVTEKGKDVELRCDPISGHTALYWYRQSLGQGLEFLIYFQGNSAPDKSGLPSDRFSAERTGGSVSTLTIQRTQQEDSAVYLCASSLGTWGYTFGSGTRLTVV.

CDR3 in DNA: TGTGCCAGTAGTCCGACAGGGACCTCCGGGGAGCTGTTTTTT. Amino acids: CASSPTGTSGELFF. The chain links TRBV19 to TRBJ2-2; 7 bases align to TRBD1. The germline V gene has CDR1 LNHDA and CDR2 SQIVND (reference sequence). The CDR3 contains 14 residues. J was trimmed by 6 bases and V by 5 bases; bases with no gene match: 6.

This clonotype appeared a few times. V and J are TRBV11-2 and TRBJ2-3, with 9 bases that match TRBD2. CDR3 length: 16 amino acids. Looked up from germline, CDR1 is SGHAT and CDR2 is FQNNGV. J was trimmed by 4 bases and V by 1 base; bases with no gene match: 6. This CDR3 reads CASSLVGSGSADTQYF. The CDR3 DNA reads TGTGCCAGCAGCTTAGTTGGTAGCGGGAGTGCAGATACGCAGTATTTT. Complete variable domain (other parts from reference TRBV11-2 and TRBJ2-3): EAGVAQSPRYKIIEKRQSVAFWCNPISGHATLYWYQQILGQGPKLLIQFQNNGVVDDSQLPKDRFSAERLKGVDSTLKIQPAKLEDSAVYLCASSLVGSGSADTQYFGPGTRLTVL.

The rearrangement links TRBV27 to TRBJ1-1; no clear D. The ends were cut back, 3 bases at V and 6 bases at J, with 11 bases in the middle. This CDR3 has 13 residues. The germline CDR1 and CDR2 sequences are MNHEY and SMNVEV (reference sequence). The chain's CDR3 is CASSFALRAEAFF. The CDR3 region has the DNA TGTGCCAGCAGTTTTGCCTTGAGGGCTGAAGCTTTCTTT.

The rearrangement uses TRBV20-1 and TRBJ1-1; 9 bases line up with TRBD1. The CDR3 spans 16 residues. From germline, CDR1 is DFQATT and CDR2 SNEGSKA (reference sequence). Unmatched junction bases numbered 5, after V lost 0 bases and J lost 0 bases. CDR3 sequence (DNA): TGCAGTGCTAGAGATCAGACAGGGGGTTTGAACACTGAAGCTTTCTTT. Translating it yields CSARDQTGGLNTEAFF.

This clonotype was observed a few times. This chain joins TRBV5-1 and TRBJ2-3; TRBD1 matches 9 bases. The germline CDR1 and CDR2 sequences are SGHRS and YFSETQ. Losses at the gene ends were 3 bases for V and 2 bases for J; bases not matched to a gene: 7. The CDR3 extends over 16 amino acids. The CDR3 here is CASSSRQGEYTDTQYF. In DNA, the CDR3 is TGCGCCAGCAGCTCCCGACAGGGGGAGTACACAGATACGCAGTATTTT.

The V and J genes are TRBV24-1 and TRBJ2-3, with TRBD2 as a possible D gene (6 bases). Deletions cut 1 base from V and 0 bases from J, with 13 bases between. This CDR3 spans 17 amino acids. CDR1 is KGHDR, CDR2 SFDVKD, per germline. For the CDR3, the DNA is TGTGCCACCAGTGATTTCAGCAGTCTAGCGAGCACAGATACGCAGTATTTT. Amino acids: CATSDFSSLASTDTQYF.

This chain uses TRBV7-9 with TRBJ2-5; 7 positions agree with TRBD1. V was pared by 3 bases and J by 1 base, with 2 bases of the junction left unmatched. Germline CDR1 reads SEHNR; CDR2 reads FQNEAQ (reference sequence). CDR3 length: 14 amino acids. Here the CDR3 reads CASSFPGGQETQYF. In nucleotides, the CDR3 is TGTGCCAGCAGCTTTCCAGGGGGCCAAGAGACCCAGTACTTC.

CDR3 nucleotides: TGTGCCAGCAGTTACACCGGACTAGCGGGGGTCCTACATCCTTACGAGCAGTACTTC. The encoded protein is CASSYTGLAGVLHPYEQYF. This chain uses TRBV6-6 with TRBJ2-7; 13 bases are shared with TRBD2. CDR1 and CDR2 (germline): MNHNY, SVGAGI (reference sequence). CDR3 size: 19 residues. Unmatched junction bases numbered 14, after V lost 2 bases and J lost 4 bases.

The chain employs TRBV5-1 and TRBJ1-2; no firm D call. With 5 bases removed from V and 4 bases from J, the gap between germline ends came to 12 bases. The CDR3 consists of 13 residues. The germline gives CDR1 SGHRS, CDR2 YFSETQ. The CDR3 here is CASRRGAGYGYTF. CDR3 sequence (DNA): TGCGCCAGCAGACGGGGAGCTGGCTATGGCTACACCTTC.

In this sample, this clonotype turned up a few times. V and J are TRBV6-2 or TRBV6-3 and TRBJ2-3; a weak D match, TRBD2 (5 bases). Trimming took 7 bases from V and 3 from J, leaving 17 bases between them. Germline V gene lookup returns CDR1 MNHEY and CDR2 SVGEGT. The CDR3 is made up of 15 amino acids. The CDR3 loop reads CASIERLARTDTQYF. As DNA, the CDR3 is TGTGCCAGCATCGAACGTCTAGCCCGAACAGATACGCAGTATTTT.

This clonotype appeared a few times. This sequence joins TRBV15 and TRBJ1-1, with 9 bases fitting TRBD1. The CDR3 spans 16 residues. V gave up 0 bases and J gave up 7 bases; unmatched junction bases: 9. CDR1 and CDR2 (germline): LNHNV, YYDKDF (reference sequence). CDR3 nucleotides: TGTGCCACCAGCAGAGATGACCTTCGACAGGGGGGTGAAGCTTTCTTT. Its translation: CATSRDDLRQGGEAFF.

The J gene is TRBJ1-1, the V gene TRBV27, with TRBD1 identical over 9 bases. The CDR3 extends over 14 amino acids. CDR1 and CDR2 from the germline V gene are MNHEY and SMNVEV (reference sequence). The V and J ends lost 6 bases and 1 base, in that order; junction bases with no gene match: 3. The CDR3 region has the DNA TGTGCCAGCAGGGGACAGGGACCGAACACTGAAGCTTTCTTT. It encodes CASRGQGPNTEAFF.

J is TRBJ2-3 and V is TRBV5-1; D gene ambiguous. The CDR3 is 14 residues long. Germline CDR1 SGHRS, CDR2 YFSETQ. V lost 1 base and J 2 bases, leaving 8 bases between the germline ends. DNA of the CDR3: TGCGCCAGCAGCTTGCCTGCGCCCACAGATACGCAGTATTTT. This codes for CASSLPAPTDTQYF.

This chain uses TRBV7-9 with TRBJ2-3; 9 nucleotides align to TRBD1. The V segment lost 2 bases and the J segment 4 bases; nucleotides outside the gene matches: 7. Germline V gene sequence: CDR1 SEHNR, CDR2 FQNEAQ (reference sequence). The CDR3 runs 16 residues. The chain's CDR3 is CASSLPGQGGSDTQYF. For the CDR3, the DNA is TGTGCCAGCAGCTTACCGGGACAGGGCGGATCAGATACGCAGTATTTT.

This clonotype was observed a handful of times. This chain uses TRBV24-1 with TRBJ2-1, with TRBD2 identical over 11 bases. CDR1 KGHDR and CDR2 SFDVKD come from the germline V gene. V lost 4 bases, J lost 7 bases, and 8 bases stayed unmatched. The CDR3 is made up of 16 amino acids. Here the CDR3 DNA reads TGTGCCACCAGTGAATCAACTAGCGGGAGTCGTAATGAGCAGTTCTTC. Protein product: CATSESTSGSRNEQFF.

This sequence joins TRBV20-1 and TRBJ2-7; maybe TRBD1 (6 bases). V was trimmed by 3 bases and J by 2 bases, leaving 14 bases between them. Germline V lookup: CDR1 DFQATT, CDR2 SNEGSKA (reference sequence). The CDR3 totals 14 residues. The CDR3 nucleotides are TGCAGTGCTAGCAGAGGGGGACGGCCCTACGAGCAGTACTTC. Amino acids: CSASRGGRPYEQYF.

The V and J genes are TRBV29-1 and TRBJ2-7, with TRBD1 matching 9 bases. J gave up 6 bases and V 7 bases, and 4 bases lay outside the gene matches. This CDR3 is built from 11 residues. Germline V gene sequence: CDR1 SQVTM, CDR2 ANQGSEA. CDR3 sequence reads: CSGGQGFEQYF. The CDR3 DNA sequence: TGCAGCGGGGGACAGGGCTTCGAGCAGTACTTC.

This chain uses TRBV12-3 or TRBV12-4 with TRBJ2-5; 10 positions agree with TRBD1. The trim removed 5 bases at V and 4 bases at J, leaving 4 bases unmatched. The CDR3 length is 14 residues. The chain's CDR3 is CASSDRGLGETQYF. CDR3 nucleotides: TGTGCCAGCAGTGACAGGGGGCTGGGAGAGACCCAGTACTTC.